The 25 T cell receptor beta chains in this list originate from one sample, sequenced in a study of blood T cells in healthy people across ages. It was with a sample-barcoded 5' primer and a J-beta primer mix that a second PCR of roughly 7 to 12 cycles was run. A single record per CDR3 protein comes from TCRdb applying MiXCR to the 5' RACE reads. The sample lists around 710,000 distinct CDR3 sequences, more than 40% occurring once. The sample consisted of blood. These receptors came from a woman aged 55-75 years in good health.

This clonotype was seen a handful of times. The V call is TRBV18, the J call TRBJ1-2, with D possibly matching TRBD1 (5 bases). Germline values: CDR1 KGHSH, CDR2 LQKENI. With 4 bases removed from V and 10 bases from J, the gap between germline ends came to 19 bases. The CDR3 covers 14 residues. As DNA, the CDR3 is TGTGCCAGCTCACTCCAGGGTGATCGTCCCCTCTACACCTTC. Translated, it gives CASSLQGDRPLYTF.

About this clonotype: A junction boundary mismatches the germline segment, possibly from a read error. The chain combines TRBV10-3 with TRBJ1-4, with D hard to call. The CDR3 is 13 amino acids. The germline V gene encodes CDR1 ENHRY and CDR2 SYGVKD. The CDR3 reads CVISGSSDEKLFF. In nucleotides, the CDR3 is TGTGTCATCAGTGGGTCCTCGGATGAAAAACTGTTTTTT.

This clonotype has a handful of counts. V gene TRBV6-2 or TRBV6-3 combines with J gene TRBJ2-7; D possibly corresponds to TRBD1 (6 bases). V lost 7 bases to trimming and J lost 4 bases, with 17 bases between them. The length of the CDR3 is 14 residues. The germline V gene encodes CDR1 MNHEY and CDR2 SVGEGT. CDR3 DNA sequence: TGTGCCAGCACCCTCCAGGGGACCCATTACGAGCAGTACTTC. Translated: CASTLQGTHYEQYF.

Here the CDR3 reads CASSLSGPLMGNQPQHF. The CDR3, as DNA: TGTGCCAGCAGTTTATCAGGGCCTTTAATGGGCAATCAGCCCCAGCATTTT. This chain connects TRBV27 to TRBJ1-5, with D unresolved. V lost 0 bases and J 2 bases, leaving 14 bases between the germline ends. Per germline, CDR1 MNHEY and CDR2 SMNVEV (reference sequence). This CDR3 comprises 17 residues.

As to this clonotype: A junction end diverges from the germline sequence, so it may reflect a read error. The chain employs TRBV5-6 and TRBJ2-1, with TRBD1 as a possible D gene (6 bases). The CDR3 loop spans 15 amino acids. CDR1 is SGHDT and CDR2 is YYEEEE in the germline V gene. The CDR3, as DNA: TGTGTCAGCAGCACCTACACAGGGTGGGGCAATGAGCAGTTCTTC. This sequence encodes CVSSTYTGWGNEQFF.

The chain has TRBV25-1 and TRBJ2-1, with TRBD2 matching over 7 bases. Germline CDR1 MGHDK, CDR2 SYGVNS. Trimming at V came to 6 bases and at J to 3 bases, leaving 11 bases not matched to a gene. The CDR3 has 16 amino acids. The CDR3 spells CASSGGSGVSYNEQFF. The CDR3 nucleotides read TGTGCCAGCAGCGGGGGGTCGGGAGTGAGCTACAATGAGCAGTTCTTC. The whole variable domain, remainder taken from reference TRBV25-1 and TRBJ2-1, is EADIYQTPRYLVIGTGKKITLECSQTMGHDKMYWYQQDPGMELHLIHYSYGVNSTEKGDLSSESTVSRIRTEHFPLTLESARPSHTSQYLCASSGGSGVSYNEQFFGPGTRLTVL.

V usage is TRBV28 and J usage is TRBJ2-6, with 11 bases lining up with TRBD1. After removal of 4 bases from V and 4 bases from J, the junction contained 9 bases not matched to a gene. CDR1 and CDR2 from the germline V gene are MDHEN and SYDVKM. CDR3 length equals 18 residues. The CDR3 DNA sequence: TGTGCCAGCAGTTGGGGGGGACAGGGGGATTACGGGGCCAACGTCCTGACTTTC. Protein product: CASSWGGQGDYGANVLTF.

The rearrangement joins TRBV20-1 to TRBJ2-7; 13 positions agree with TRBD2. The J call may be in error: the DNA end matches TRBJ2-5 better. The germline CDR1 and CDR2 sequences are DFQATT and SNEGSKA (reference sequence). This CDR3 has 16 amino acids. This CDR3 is CSARGWTSGRGETQYF. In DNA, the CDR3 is TGCAGTGCTAGAGGCTGGACTAGCGGGAGAGGGGAGACCCAGTACTTC.

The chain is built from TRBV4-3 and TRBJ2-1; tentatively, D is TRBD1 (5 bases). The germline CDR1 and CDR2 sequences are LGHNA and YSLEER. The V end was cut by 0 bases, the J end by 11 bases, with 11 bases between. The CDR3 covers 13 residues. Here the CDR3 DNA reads TGCGCCAGCAGCCAAGATGGGGCGGCTCAGCAGTTCTTC. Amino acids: CASSQDGAAQQFF.

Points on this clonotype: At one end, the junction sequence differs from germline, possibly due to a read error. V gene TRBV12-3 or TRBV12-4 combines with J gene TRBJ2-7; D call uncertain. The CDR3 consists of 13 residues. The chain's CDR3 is CAGSLRQVYEQYF. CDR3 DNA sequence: TGTGCCGGCAGTTTAAGGCAGGTCTACGAGCAGTACTTC.

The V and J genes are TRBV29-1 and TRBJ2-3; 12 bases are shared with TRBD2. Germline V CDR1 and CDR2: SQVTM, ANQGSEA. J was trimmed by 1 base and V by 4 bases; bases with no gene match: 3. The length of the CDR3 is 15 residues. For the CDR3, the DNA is TGCAGCGTTGTTACTAGCGGGGGGCGCACAGATACGCAGTATTTT. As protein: CSVVTSGGRTDTQYF.

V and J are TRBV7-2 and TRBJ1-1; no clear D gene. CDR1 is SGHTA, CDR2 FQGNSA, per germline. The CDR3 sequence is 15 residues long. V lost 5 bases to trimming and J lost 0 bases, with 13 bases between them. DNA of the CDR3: TGTGCCAGCAGCCCTCTTGGGGTTATGAACACTGAAGCTTTCTTT. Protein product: CASSPLGVMNTEAFF. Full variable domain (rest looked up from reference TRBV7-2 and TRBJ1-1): GAGVSQSPSNKVTEKGKDVELRCDPISGHTALYWYRQSLGQGLEFLIYFQGNSAPDKSGLPSDRFSAERTGGSVSTLTIQRTQQEDSAVYLCASSPLGVMNTEAFFGQGTRLTVV.

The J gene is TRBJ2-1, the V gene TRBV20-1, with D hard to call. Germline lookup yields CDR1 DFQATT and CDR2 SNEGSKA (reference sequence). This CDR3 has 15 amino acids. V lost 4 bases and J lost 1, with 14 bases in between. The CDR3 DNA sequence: TGCAGTGCTATGGCATCTAAGCGATCCTACAATGAGCAGTTCTTC. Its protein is CSAMASKRSYNEQFF.

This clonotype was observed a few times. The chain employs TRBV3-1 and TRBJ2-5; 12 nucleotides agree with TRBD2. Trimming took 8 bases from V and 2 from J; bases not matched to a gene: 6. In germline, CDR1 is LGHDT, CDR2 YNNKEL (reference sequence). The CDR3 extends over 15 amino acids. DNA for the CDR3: TGTGCCAGCGGGAGGACTAGCGGGGTGCAAGAGACCCAGTACTTC. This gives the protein CASGRTSGVQETQYF.

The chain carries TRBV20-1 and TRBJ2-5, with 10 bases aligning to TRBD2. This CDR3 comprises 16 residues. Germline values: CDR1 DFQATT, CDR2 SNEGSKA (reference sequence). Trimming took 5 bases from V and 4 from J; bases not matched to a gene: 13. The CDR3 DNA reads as TGCAGTGCTCGCAGGCAGCGGGAGGGCCGAGGAGAGACCCAGTACTTC. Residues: CSARRQREGRGETQYF.

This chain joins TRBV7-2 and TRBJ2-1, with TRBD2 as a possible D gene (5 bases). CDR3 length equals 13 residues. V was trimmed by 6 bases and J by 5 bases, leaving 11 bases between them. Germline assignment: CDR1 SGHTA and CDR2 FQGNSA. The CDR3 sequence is CASSTAGHNEQFF. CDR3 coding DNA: TGTGCCAGCAGTACTGCGGGTCACAATGAGCAGTTCTTC.

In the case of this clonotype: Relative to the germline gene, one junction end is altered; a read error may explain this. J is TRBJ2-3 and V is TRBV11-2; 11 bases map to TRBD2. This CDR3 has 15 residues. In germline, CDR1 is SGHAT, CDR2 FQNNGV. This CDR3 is CASSLELAGADAQYF. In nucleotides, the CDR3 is TGTGCCAGCAGCTTAGAACTAGCGGGGGCAGATGCGCAGTATTTT. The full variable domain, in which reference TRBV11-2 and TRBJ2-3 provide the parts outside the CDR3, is EAGVAQSPRYKIIEKRQSVAFWCNPISGHATLYWYQQILGQGPKLLIQFQNNGVVDDSQLPKDRFSAERLKGVDSTLKIQPAKLEDSAVYLCASSLELAGADAQYFGPGTRLTVL.

As DNA, the CDR3 is TGTGCCAGCAGCAAGACAGGTGACCCTAGGTACGAGCAGTACTTC. Its protein is CASSKTGDPRYEQYF. V gene TRBV11-2 combines with J gene TRBJ2-7; possible D gene TRBD1, 6 bases. The CDR3 consists of 15 residues. Trimming stripped 5 bases from V and 4 bases from J, with 18 bases between. CDR1 SGHAT and CDR2 FQNNGV come from the germline V gene.

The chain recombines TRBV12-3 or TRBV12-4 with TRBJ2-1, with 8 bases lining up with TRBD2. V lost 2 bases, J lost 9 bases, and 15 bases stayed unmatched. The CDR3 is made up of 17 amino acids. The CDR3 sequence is CASSLTSGGVVFVEQFF. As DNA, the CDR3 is TGTGCCAGCAGTTTAACTAGCGGAGGCGTCGTATTTGTTGAGCAGTTCTTC.

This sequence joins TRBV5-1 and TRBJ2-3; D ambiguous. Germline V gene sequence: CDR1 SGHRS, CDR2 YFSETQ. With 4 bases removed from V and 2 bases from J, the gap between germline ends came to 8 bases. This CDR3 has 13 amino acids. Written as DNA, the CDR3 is TGCGCCAGCAGCAAGTTAATCACAGATACGCAGTATTTT. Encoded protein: CASSKLITDTQYF. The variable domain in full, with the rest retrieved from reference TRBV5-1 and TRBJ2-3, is KAGVTQTPRYLIKTRGQQVTLSCSPISGHRSVSWYQQTPGQGLQFLFEYFSETQRNKGNFPGRFSGRQFSNSRSEMNVSTLELGDSALYLCASSKLITDTQYFGPGTRLTVL.

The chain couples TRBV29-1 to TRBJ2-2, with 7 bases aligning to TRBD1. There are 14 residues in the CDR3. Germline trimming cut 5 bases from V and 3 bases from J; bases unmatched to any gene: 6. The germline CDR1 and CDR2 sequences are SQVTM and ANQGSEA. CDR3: CSVRTGFDTGELFF. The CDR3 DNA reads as TGCAGCGTTAGGACAGGATTTGACACCGGGGAGCTGTTTTTT.

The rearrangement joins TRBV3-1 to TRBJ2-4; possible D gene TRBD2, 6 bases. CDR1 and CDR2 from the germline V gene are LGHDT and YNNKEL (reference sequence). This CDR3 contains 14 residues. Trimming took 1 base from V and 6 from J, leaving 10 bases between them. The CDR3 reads CASSQGLARNIQYF. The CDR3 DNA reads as TGTGCCAGCAGCCAAGGGCTAGCGAGAAACATTCAGTACTTC.

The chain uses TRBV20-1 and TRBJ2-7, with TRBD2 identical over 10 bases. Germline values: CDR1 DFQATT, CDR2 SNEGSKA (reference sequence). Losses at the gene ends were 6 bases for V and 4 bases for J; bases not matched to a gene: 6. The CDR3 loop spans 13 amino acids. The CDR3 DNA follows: TGCAGTGCACTTACTAGCGGGGTTTACGAGCAGTACTTC. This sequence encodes CSALTSGVYEQYF.

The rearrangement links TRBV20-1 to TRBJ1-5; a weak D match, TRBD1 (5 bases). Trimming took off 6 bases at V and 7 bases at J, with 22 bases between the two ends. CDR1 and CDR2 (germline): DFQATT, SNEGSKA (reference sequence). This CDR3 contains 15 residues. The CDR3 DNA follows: TGCAGTGCCTCCCCGGGGGGATCAACACAACAGCCCCAGCATTTT. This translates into CSASPGGSTQQPQHF.

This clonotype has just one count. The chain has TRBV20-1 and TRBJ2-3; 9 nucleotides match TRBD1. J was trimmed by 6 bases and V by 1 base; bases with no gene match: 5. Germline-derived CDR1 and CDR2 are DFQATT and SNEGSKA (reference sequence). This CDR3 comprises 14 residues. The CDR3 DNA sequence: TGCAGTGCTAGAGTCACAGGGGGCGTCGATACGCAGTATTTT. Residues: CSARVTGGVDTQYF.